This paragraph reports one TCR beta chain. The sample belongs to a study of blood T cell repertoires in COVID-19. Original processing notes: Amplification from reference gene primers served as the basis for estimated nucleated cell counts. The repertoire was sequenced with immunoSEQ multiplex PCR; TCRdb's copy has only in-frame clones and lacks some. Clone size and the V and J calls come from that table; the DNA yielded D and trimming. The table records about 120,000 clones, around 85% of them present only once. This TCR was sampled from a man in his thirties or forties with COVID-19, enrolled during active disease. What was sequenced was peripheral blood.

The CDR3 sequence: CASSPGQGENTIYF. The CDR3, as DNA: TGCGCCAGCAGTCCGGGACAGGGGGAAAACACCATATATTTT. V usage is TRBV5-1 and J usage is TRBJ1-3, with 11 bases fitting TRBD1. The germline CDR1 and CDR2 sequences are SGHRS and YFSETQ. The CDR3 consists of 14 residues. The J segment lost 6 bases and the V segment lost 5 bases, leaving 4 bases of the junction unmatched. Based on the CDR3 plus reference TRBV5-1 and TRBJ1-3, the full variable domain is KAGVTQTPRYLIKTRGQQVTLSCSPISGHRSVSWYQQTPGQGLQFLFEYFSETQRNKGNFPGRFSGRQFSNSRSEMNVSTLELGDSALYLCASSPGQGENTIYFGEGSWLTVV.